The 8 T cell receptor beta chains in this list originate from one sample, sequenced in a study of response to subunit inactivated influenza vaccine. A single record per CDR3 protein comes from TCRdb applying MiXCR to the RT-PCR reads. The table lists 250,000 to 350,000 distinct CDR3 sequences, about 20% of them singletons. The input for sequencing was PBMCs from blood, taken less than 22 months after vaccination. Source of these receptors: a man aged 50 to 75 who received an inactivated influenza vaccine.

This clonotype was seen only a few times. Here the CDR3 DNA reads TGTGCCAGCAGCTCACCCAGGGTTTATGATGGATCACCCCTCCACTTT. It encodes CASSSPRVYDGSPLHF. The V and J genes are TRBV6-4 and TRBJ1-6; maybe TRBD1 (5 bases). The CDR3 spans 16 residues. Germline assignment: CDR1 MRHNA and CDR2 SNTAGT. Trimming took 6 bases from V and 10 from J, leaving 22 bases between them.

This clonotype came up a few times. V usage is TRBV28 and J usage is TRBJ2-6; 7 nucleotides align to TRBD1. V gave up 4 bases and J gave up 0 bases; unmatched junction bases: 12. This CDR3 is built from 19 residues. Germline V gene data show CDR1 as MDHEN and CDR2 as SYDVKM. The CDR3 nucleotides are TGTGCCAGCAGTTACCTAACGACAGGGAGTACCTCTGGGGCCAACGTCCTGACTTTC. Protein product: CASSYLTTGSTSGANVLTF.

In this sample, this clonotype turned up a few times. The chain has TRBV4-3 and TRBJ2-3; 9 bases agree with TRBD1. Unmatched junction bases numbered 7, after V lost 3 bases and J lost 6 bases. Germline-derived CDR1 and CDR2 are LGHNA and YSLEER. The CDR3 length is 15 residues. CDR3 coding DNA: TGCGCCAGCAGCCAGGACAGGGGTACGAGGGATACGCAGTATTTT. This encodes CASSQDRGTRDTQYF.

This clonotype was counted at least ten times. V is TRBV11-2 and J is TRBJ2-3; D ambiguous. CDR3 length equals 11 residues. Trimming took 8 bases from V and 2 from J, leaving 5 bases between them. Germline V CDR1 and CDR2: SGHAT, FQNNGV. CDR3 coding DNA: TGTGCCAGCCGGGTCACAGATACGCAGTATTTT. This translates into CASRVTDTQYF.

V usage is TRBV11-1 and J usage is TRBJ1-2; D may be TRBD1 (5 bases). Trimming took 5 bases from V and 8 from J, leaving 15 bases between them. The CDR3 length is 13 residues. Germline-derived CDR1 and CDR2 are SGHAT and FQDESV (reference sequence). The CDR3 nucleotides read TGTGCCAGCAGCCCGACAGTCTCGGGAGGCTACACCTTC. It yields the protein CASSPTVSGGYTF.

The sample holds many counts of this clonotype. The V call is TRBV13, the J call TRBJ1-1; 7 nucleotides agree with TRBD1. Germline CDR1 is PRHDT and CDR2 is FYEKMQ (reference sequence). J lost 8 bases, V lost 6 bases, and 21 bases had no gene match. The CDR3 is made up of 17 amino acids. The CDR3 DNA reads TGTGCCAGCAGAAAAACCCGACTAGGGACAGTGTGGGAGGAAGCTTTCTTT. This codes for CASRKTRLGTVWEEAFF.

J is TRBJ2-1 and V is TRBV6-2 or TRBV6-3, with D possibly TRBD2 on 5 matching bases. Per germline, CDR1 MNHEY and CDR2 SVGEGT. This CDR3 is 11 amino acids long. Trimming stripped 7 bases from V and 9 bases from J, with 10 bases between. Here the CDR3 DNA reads TGTGCCAGCACTAAACGGGGTGAGCAGTTCTTC. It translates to CASTKRGEQFF.

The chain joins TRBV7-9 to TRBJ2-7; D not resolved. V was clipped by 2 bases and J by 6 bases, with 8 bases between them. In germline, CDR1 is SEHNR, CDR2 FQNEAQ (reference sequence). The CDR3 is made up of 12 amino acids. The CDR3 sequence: CASSLTRFEQYF. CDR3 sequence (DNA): TGTGCCAGCAGCTTAACACGGTTCGAGCAGTACTTC. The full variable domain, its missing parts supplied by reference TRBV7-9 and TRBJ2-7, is DTGVSQNPRHKITKRGQNVTFRCDPISEHNRLYWYRQTLGQGPEFLTYFQNEAQLEKSRLLSDRFSAERPKGSFSTLEIQRTEQGDSAMYLCASSLTRFEQYFGPGTRLTVT.